The 14 T cell receptor beta chains below all came from one sample that was sequenced in a study of identical twins. MiXCR, applied by TCRdb to the 5' RACE reads, yields one record per CDR3 protein. The sample yields about 890,000 distinct CDR3 sequences, roughly an eighth seen once. The same data also went into a second study, on yellow fever vaccine responses in identical twins.

The sequencing input was PBMCs. The receptors shown here come from a woman aged 18-29 years in good health.

The rearrangement uses TRBV18 and TRBJ2-1; 8 bases map to TRBD1. CDR1 KGHSH and CDR2 LQKENI come from the germline V gene. V gave up 0 bases and J gave up 2 bases; unmatched junction bases: 3. CDR3 length: 16 residues. CDR3 protein: CASSPPTGETYNEQFF. The CDR3 DNA sequence: TGTGCCAGCTCACCACCGACAGGGGAGACCTACAATGAGCAGTTCTTC.

V and J are TRBV10-3 and TRBJ2-6; TRBD2 matches 10 bases. V lost 4 bases, J lost 3 bases, and 6 bases stayed unmatched. The CDR3 consists of 17 residues. Germline CDR1 and CDR2: ENHRY and SYGVKD. CDR3 in DNA: TGTGCCATCAGTGTGGAGCGGGGGGGCCTTGGGGCCAACGTCCTGACTTTC. Translating it yields CAISVERGGLGANVLTF.

This clonotype was seen a few times. This chain links TRBV20-1 with TRBJ2-3, with 9 bases that match TRBD2. The CDR3 sequence is 15 residues long. CDR1 is DFQATT, CDR2 SNEGSKA, per germline (reference sequence). V lost 2 bases, J lost 2 bases, and 5 bases stayed unmatched. CDR3 sequence: CSARPASGVTDTQYF. The CDR3 DNA follows: TGCAGTGCTAGACCTGCTAGCGGGGTCACAGATACGCAGTATTTT.

This clonotype was recorded a few times. The chain recombines TRBV7-6 with TRBJ1-1; D perhaps matches TRBD1 (5 bases). In germline, CDR1 is SGHVS, CDR2 FNYEAQ. The CDR3 has 13 amino acids. V was pared by 5 bases and J by 13 bases, with 20 bases between. The CDR3, as DNA: TGTGCCAGCAGCCCCCGACCGGGGGACGCGGGTTTCTTT. Translated: CASSPRPGDAGFF.

The chain links TRBV29-1 to TRBJ2-4; 9 bases fit TRBD1. Germline V gene data show CDR1 as SQVTM and CDR2 as ANQGSEA. The CDR3 extends over 12 amino acids. With 7 bases clipped from V and 6 bases from J, the junction kept 4 bases outside the gene matches. The CDR3 sequence: CSADRGGNIQYF. Written as DNA, the CDR3 is TGCAGCGCAGACAGGGGGGGAAACATTCAGTACTTC. The full variable domain, with the rest looked up from reference TRBV29-1 and TRBJ2-4, is SAVISQKPSRDICQRGTSLTIQCQVDSQVTMMFWYRQQPGQSLTLIATANQGSEATYESGFVIDKFPISRPNLTFSTLTVSNMSPEDSSIYLCSADRGGNIQYFGAGTRLSVL.

The chain recombines TRBV20-1 with TRBJ2-7, with D possibly matching TRBD2 (5 bases). Trimming pared 4 bases from V and 0 bases from J, leaving 13 bases between. The germline V gene has CDR1 DFQATT and CDR2 SNEGSKA (reference sequence). The CDR3 is 14 residues long. CDR3 in DNA: TGCAGTGCTACGGACGAGGGCTTCTCCTACGAGCAGTACGTC. It is translated as CSATDEGFSYEQYV.

The chain combines TRBV5-1 with TRBJ2-3; D call uncertain. The CDR3 sequence is 15 residues long. Trimming left V 4 bases short and J 1 base short, with 13 bases between. Germline loops: CDR1 SGHRS, CDR2 YFSETQ. The CDR3 reads CASSIGPFGTDTQYF. The CDR3 DNA is TGCGCCAGCAGCATAGGACCATTCGGCACAGATACGCAGTATTTT.

This clonotype occurred many times. The CDR3 spells CATSAGGLNEQFF. DNA for the CDR3: TGTGCCACCTCAGCGGGGGGGCTCAATGAGCAGTTCTTC. The rearrangement uses TRBV15 and TRBJ2-1; 10 nucleotides line up with TRBD2. There are 13 residues in the CDR3. CDR1 is LNHNV, CDR2 YYDKDF, per germline (reference sequence). J gave up 6 bases and V 8 bases, and 4 bases lay outside the gene matches.

This clonotype turned up a few times. The chain employs TRBV11-2 and TRBJ2-2, with D perhaps given as TRBD1 or TRBD2 (5 bases each). The CDR3 spans 15 residues. V was clipped by 4 bases and J by 4 bases, with 13 bases between them. Per the germline V gene, CDR1 is SGHAT and CDR2 is FQNNGV. The CDR3 DNA is TGTGCCAGCAGCTCACTCCTAGGGACCACCGGGGAGCTGTTTTTT. As protein: CASSSLLGTTGELFF.

This clonotype was found a few times. This chain's CDR3 is CASSQTGLAGRNEQFF. DNA of the CDR3: TGCGCCAGCAGCCAAACGGGACTAGCGGGGCGGAATGAGCAGTTCTTC. The V call is TRBV4-1, the J call TRBJ2-1; 13 bases are shared with TRBD2. CDR3 length: 16 residues. In germline, CDR1 is MGHRA, CDR2 YSYEKL. Losses at the gene ends were 2 bases for V and 7 bases for J; bases not matched to a gene: 5.

The V and J genes are TRBV28 and TRBJ2-2; D ambiguous. Germline V gives CDR1 MDHEN, CDR2 SYDVKM. Trimming took off 2 bases at V and 6 bases at J, with 7 bases between the two ends. The CDR3 sequence is 13 residues long. This chain's CDR3 is CASSLHPSGELFF. The CDR3 coding sequence is TGTGCCAGCAGTTTACACCCATCCGGGGAGCTGTTTTTT.

This clonotype was recorded many times. The V and J genes are TRBV12-3 or TRBV12-4 and TRBJ2-1, with TRBD2 identical over 12 bases. This CDR3 has 16 residues. V lost 6 bases to trimming and J lost 4 bases; unmatched junction nucleotides: 7. CDR3 coding DNA: TGTGCCAGCAGCTTCCTAGCGGGGGGGCAATACAATGAGCAGTTCTTC. Its translation is CASSFLAGGQYNEQFF.

This clonotype was counted a few times. The rearrangement joins TRBV5-4 to TRBJ2-3, with 7 bases matching TRBD1. Germline-derived CDR1 and CDR2 are SGHNT and YYREEE (reference sequence). The CDR3 totals 16 residues. Trimming took 4 bases from V and 5 from J; bases not matched to a gene: 13. CDR3 DNA sequence: TGTGCCAGCAGCGGTATTCTGACAGGGTATGGAGATACGCAGTATTTT. As protein: CASSGILTGYGDTQYF.

In this sample, this clonotype turned up a few times. This chain connects TRBV18 to TRBJ2-3; 11 nucleotides agree with TRBD2. The CDR3 covers 17 residues. J gave up 8 bases and V 6 bases, and 16 bases lay outside the gene matches. In germline, CDR1 is KGHSH, CDR2 LQKENI. The CDR3, as DNA: TGTGCCAGCTCGCCTCAAGGCCTAGCGGGGGGCGCCGGTACGCAGTATTTT. It yields the protein CASSPQGLAGGAGTQYF.